These T cell receptor beta chains were read from a single sample in a study of T cell changes during pregnancy in multiple sclerosis. Clones were read by immunoSEQ multiplex PCR, and TCRdb kept only the in-frame ones, dropping some. The sample shows about 110,000 clones, roughly nine tenths of them seen only once. Source: peripheral blood, taken in the third trimester of pregnancy. These TCRs come from a female donor with multiple sclerosis, enrolled in a pregnancy study. Both conserved end residues are part of each CDR3. Each record gives: clone size, D gene, J gene, V gene, CDR3 protein, CDR3 DNA. A D gene is named only where the DNA matches it firmly. Not all rows give a size; the values are once, few, many and, for expanded clones, a class.

-	-	TRBJ1-6	TRBV2	CASSTGPYNSPLHF	TGTGCCAGCAGCACAGGGCCCTATAATTCACCCCTCCACTTT
-	-	TRBJ1-3	TRBV11-2	CASSLAGSGNTIYF	TGTGCCAGCAGCTTAGCAGGCTCTGGAAACACCATATATTTT
-	TRBD1	TRBJ2-7	TRBV5-1	CASSLAKGQGTYEQYF	TGCGCCAGCAGCTTGGCCAAGGGACAGGGTACGTACGAGCAGTACTTC
once	-	TRBJ2-2	TRBV6-6	CASSVARELFF	TGTGCCAGCAGTGTAGCTAGGGAGTTGTTTTTT
-	-	TRBJ2-1	TRBV2	CASSDRGYNEQFF	TGTGCCAGCAGTGACAGGGGCTACAATGAGCAGTTCTTC
-	-	TRBJ1-2	TRBV6-5	CASSPRGREGYGYTF	TGTGCCAGCAGTCCCCGGGGGAGGGAGGGCTATGGCTACACCTTC
-	-	TRBJ1-1	TRBV6-7	CASSYAGMNTEAFF	TGTGCCAGCAGTTACGCAGGAATGAACACTGAAGCTTTCTTT
-	TRBD2	TRBJ2-2	TRBV7-2	CASSVKRTSGANTGELFF	TGTGCCAGCAGCGTGAAAAGGACTAGCGGGGCGAACACCGGGGAGCTGTTTTTT
-	-	TRBJ2-6	TRBV5-1	CASSSQGSGANVLTF	TGCGCCAGCAGCTCGCAGGGCTCCGGGGCCAACGTCCTGACTTTC
-	-	TRBJ2-3	TRBV9	CASRPGGGAVADTQYF	TGTGCCAGCAGGCCGGGGGGCGGAGCGGTGGCAGATACGCAGTATTTT
-	-	TRBJ2-1	TRBV6-1	CASSEAPGSYNEQFF	TGTGCCAGCAGTGAAGCGCCGGGGTCCTACAATGAGCAGTTCTTC
-	-	TRBJ2-2	TRBV30	CACRTASNTGELFF	TGTGCCTGCCGGACAGCCTCGAACACCGGGGAGCTGTTTTTT
-	TRBD2	TRBJ2-1	TRBV9	CASSTRLAFDDEQFF	TGTGCCAGCAGCACCCGACTAGCTTTTGACGATGAGCAGTTCTTC
-	-	TRBJ2-7	TRBV28	CASSPIGRTTYEQYF	TGTGCCAGCAGCCCCATTGGACGGACTACCTACGAGCAGTACTTC
-	-	TRBJ2-2	TRBV11-2	CASSLRSHSSSGELFF	TGTGCCAGCAGCTTACGCAGTCATTCCTCCAGCGGGGAGCTGTTTTTT
-	-	TRBJ1-3	TRBV5-4	CASSLGPLGGAGNTIYF	TGTGCCAGCAGCTTGGGGCCCTTAGGAGGCGCCGGAAACACCATATATTTT
once	TRBD1	TRBJ2-7	TRBV27	CASSTGGPGPEQYF	TGTGCCAGCAGTACAGGGGGCCCAGGGCCCGAGCAGTACTTC
-	TRBD1	TRBJ2-5	TRBV27	CAARSRQGETQYF	TGTGCCGCCCGATCTCGACAGGGAGAGACCCAGTACTTC
-	-	TRBJ1-2	TRBV27	CASSWPGLVWAANYGYTF	TGTGCCAGCAGTTGGCCCGGCTTAGTGTGGGCCGCTAACTATGGCTACACCTTC
-	TRBD1	TRBJ2-7	TRBV18	CASRGQGVYEQYF	TGTGCCAGCCGTGGACAGGGGGTGTACGAGCAGTACTTC
-	-	TRBJ2-3	TRBV5-5	CASSFEQGPDTQYF	TGTGCCAGCAGCTTCGAACAGGGACCAGATACGCAGTATTTT
-	-	TRBJ2-7	TRBV5-5	CASSLGAGSNEQYF	TGTGCCAGCAGCTTGGGAGCAGGGTCAAACGAGCAGTACTTC
-	TRBD1	TRBJ1-1	TRBV9	CASSVSQGTTEAFF	TGTGCCAGCAGCGTCTCACAGGGGACCACTGAAGCTTTCTTT
-	-	TRBJ2-1	TRBV6-1	CASSAGQGPPYNEQFF	TGTGCCAGCAGTGCCGGTCAGGGGCCACCGTACAATGAGCAGTTCTTC
-	TRBD2	TRBJ2-2	TRBV7-3	CASSLSLAGTRGTGELFF	TGTGCCAGCAGCTTAAGCCTAGCGGGCACGCGCGGCACCGGGGAGCTGTTTTTT
-	TRBD1	TRBJ2-3	TRBV29-1	CSVGHLEQGRTQYF	TGCAGCGTAGGACACCTAGAACAGGGGCGTACGCAGTATTTT
-	TRBD1	TRBJ1-5	TRBV6-1	CATDRQGAPTQHF	TGTGCCACGGATCGACAGGGGGCGCCGACCCAGCATTTT
-	TRBD2	TRBJ2-7	TRBV27	CASSLAGGMEQYF	TGTGCCAGCAGTTTAGCGGGGGGTATGGAGCAGTACTTC
-	-	TRBJ2-7	TRBV6-5	CASSSTRTLQSYEQYF	TGTGCCAGCAGTTCCACCCGGACACTACAGTCCTACGAGCAGTACTTC
-	TRBD2	TRBJ2-3	TRBV2	CASTQGTSGGLGDTQYF	TGTGCCAGCACCCAGGGGACTAGCGGGGGGTTGGGGGATACGCAGTATTTT
-	TRBD1	TRBJ1-6	TRBV5-6	CASSRDRDSPLHF	TGTGCCAGCAGCCGGGACAGGGATTCACCCCTCCACTTT
-	-	TRBJ1-3	TRBV5-6	CASSLGQSVTGNTIYF	TGTGCCAGCAGCTTGGGACAGTCGGTAACTGGAAACACCATATATTTT
-	TRBD1	TRBJ1-5	TRBV6-1	CASSEGDRFIPYQPQHF	TGTGCCAGCAGTGAAGGGGACAGGTTTATCCCCTATCAGCCCCAGCATTTT
-	-	TRBJ1-1	TRBV5-4	CASSRDAGDTEAFF	TGTGCCAGCAGTCGGGATGCGGGGGACACTGAAGCTTTCTTT
-	-	TRBJ1-1	TRBV18	CASSPQGGGTEAFF	TGTGCCAGCTCACCACAGGGAGGAGGCACTGAAGCTTTCTTT
-	TRBD1	TRBJ1-5	TRBV6-1	CASSDRTGGGQPQHF	TGTGCCAGCAGTGATAGGACAGGGGGCGGTCAGCCCCAGCATTTT
-	TRBD2	TRBJ2-7	TRBV30	CAWSVRRGYSYEQYF	TGTGCCTGGAGTGTAAGGCGGGGGTACTCCTACGAGCAGTACTTC
-	-	TRBJ2-5	TRBV19	CASSIVPGGETQYF	TGTGCCAGTAGTATAGTTCCCGGCGGAGAGACCCAGTACTTC
-	TRBD2	TRBJ2-2	TRBV7-3	CASSSGGGGELFF	TGTGCCAGCAGCTCGGGCGGGGGTGGGGAGCTGTTTTTT
-	-	TRBJ1-2	TRBV12-5	CASGLGTSSGYTF	TGTGCTAGTGGTTTGGGGACATCGAGTGGCTACACCTTC
-	-	TRBJ2-1	TRBV18	CASSPGQRHNEQFF	TGTGCCAGCTCACCAGGTCAGCGGCACAATGAGCAGTTCTTC
once	-	TRBJ1-6	TRBV2	CASSTETELSPLHF	TGTGCCAGCAGTACCGAGACAGAGCTCTCACCCCTCCACTTT
-	TRBD1	TRBJ1-1	TRBV2	CASSVQGAVNTEAFF	TGTGCCAGCAGTGTTCAGGGGGCGGTGAACACTGAAGCTTTCTTT
-	-	TRBJ2-3	TRBV2	CASSEDYVTQYF	TGTGCCAGCAGTGAGGACTATGTTACGCAGTATTTT
-	-	TRBJ1-4	TRBV5-1	CASSLVGAEEKLFF	TGCGCCAGCAGCTTGGTGGGGGCGGAAGAAAAACTGTTTTTT
-	TRBD1	TRBJ1-1	TRBV15	CATRDRGISEAFF	TGTGCCACCAGGGACAGGGGTATATCTGAAGCTTTCTTT
-	-	TRBJ1-1	TRBV4-2	CASSQVQGTEAFF	TGTGCCAGCAGCCAGGTGCAGGGGACTGAAGCTTTCTTT
-	TRBD2	TRBJ2-4	TRBV30	CAWRAGTSVRLAKNIQYF	TGTGCCTGGAGGGCCGGGACTAGCGTCCGACTAGCCAAAAACATTCAGTACTTC
-	-	TRBJ1-2	TRBV28	CASSLTGQRYGYTF	TGTGCCAGCAGTTTAACTGGACAGAGATATGGCTACACCTTC
once	TRBD2	TRBJ2-5	TRBV10-3	CAINNGRGGLETQYF	TGTGCCATCAACAACGGGCGGGGGGGCCTGGAGACCCAGTACTTC
-	TRBD2	TRBJ2-7	TRBV19	CASRLAGDHYEQYF	TGTGCCAGCCGTTTAGCGGGGGACCACTACGAGCAGTACTTC
once	-	TRBJ1-2	TRBV7-9	CASSSTGGYTF	TGTGCCAGCAGCTCGACGGGGGGCTACACCTTC
once	-	TRBJ2-1	TRBV19	CASSIGAAASPYNEQFF	TGTGCCAGTAGTATAGGGGCAGCCGCTTCTCCTTACAATGAGCAGTTCTTC